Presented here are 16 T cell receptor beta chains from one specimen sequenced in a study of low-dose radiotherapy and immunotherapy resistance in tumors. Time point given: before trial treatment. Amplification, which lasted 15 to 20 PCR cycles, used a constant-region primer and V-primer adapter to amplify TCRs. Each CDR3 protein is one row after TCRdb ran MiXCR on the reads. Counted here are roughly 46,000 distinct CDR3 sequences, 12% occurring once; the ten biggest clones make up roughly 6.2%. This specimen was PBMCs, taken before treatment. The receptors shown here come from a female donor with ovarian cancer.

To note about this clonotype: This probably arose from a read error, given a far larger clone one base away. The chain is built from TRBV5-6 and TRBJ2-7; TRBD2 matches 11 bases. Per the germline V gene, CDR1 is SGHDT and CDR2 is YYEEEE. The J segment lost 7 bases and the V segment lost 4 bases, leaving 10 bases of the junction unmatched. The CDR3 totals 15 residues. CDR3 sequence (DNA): TGTGCCAGCAGCCCAGGGACTAGCGGTTACAATGAGCAGTACTTC. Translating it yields CASSPGTSGYNEQYF.

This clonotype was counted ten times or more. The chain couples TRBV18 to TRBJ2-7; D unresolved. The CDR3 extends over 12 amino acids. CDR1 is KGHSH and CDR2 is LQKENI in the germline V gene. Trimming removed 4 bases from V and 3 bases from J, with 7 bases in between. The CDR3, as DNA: TGTGCCAGCTCACTCCAGATCTACGAGCAGTACTTC. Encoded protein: CASSLQIYEQYF.

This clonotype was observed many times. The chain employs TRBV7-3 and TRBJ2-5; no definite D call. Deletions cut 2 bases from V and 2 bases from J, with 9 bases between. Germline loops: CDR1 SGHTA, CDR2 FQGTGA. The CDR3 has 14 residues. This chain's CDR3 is CASSLGPGQETQYF. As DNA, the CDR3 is TGTGCCAGCAGCTTAGGTCCCGGGCAAGAGACCCAGTACTTC.

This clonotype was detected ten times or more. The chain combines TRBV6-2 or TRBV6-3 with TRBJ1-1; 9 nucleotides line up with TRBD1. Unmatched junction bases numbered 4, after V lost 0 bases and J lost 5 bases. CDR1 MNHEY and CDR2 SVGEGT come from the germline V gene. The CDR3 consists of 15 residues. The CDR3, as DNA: TGTGCCAGCAGTTACTCGATGACAGGGGGGACTGAAGCTTTCTTT. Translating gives CASSYSMTGGTEAFF.

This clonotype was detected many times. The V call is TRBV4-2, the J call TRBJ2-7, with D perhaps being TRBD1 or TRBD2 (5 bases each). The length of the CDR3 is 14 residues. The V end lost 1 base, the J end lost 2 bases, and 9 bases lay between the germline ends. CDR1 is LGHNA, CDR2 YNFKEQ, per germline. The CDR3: CASSQGDVAYEQYF. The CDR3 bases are TGTGCCAGCAGCCAAGGGGACGTAGCCTACGAGCAGTACTTC.

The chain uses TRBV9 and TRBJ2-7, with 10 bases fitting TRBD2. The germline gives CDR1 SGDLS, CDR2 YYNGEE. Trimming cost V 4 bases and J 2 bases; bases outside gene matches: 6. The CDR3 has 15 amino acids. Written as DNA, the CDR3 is TGTGCCAGCAGCCCCCAGAGCGGGGGGGCCTACGAGCAGTACTTC. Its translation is CASSPQSGGAYEQYF.

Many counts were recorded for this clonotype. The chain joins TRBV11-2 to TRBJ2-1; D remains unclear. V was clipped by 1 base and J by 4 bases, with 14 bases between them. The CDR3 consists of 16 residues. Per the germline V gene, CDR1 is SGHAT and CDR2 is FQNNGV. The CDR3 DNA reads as TGTGCCAGCAGCTTAGTGGGGTCCACTATTTACAATGAGCAGTTCTTC. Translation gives CASSLVGSTIYNEQFF.

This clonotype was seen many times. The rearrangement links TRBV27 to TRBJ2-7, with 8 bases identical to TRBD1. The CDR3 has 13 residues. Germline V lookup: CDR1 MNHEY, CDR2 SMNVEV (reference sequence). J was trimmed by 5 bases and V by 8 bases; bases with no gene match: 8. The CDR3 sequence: CASRWTGMDEQYF. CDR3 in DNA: TGTGCCAGCCGCTGGACAGGGATGGACGAGCAGTACTTC.

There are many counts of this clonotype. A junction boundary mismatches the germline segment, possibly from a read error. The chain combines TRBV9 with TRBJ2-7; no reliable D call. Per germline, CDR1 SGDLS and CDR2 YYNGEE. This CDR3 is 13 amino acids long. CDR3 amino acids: CASSLDKSYEQYF. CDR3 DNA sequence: TGCGCCAGCAGCTTAGACAAGTCCTACGAGCAGTACTTC.

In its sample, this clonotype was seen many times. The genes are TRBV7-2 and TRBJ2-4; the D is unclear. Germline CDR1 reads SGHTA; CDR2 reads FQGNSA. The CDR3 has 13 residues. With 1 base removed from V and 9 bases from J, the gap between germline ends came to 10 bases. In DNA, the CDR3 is TGTGCCAGCAGCTTAGACGGCATCGGCATTCAGTACTTC. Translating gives CASSLDGIGIQYF.

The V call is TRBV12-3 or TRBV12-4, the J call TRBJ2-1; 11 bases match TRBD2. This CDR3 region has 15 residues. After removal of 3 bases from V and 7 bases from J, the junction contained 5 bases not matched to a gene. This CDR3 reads CASSFLAGGGNEQFF. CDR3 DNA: TGTGCCAGCAGTTTTCTAGCGGGAGGAGGGAATGAGCAGTTCTTC.

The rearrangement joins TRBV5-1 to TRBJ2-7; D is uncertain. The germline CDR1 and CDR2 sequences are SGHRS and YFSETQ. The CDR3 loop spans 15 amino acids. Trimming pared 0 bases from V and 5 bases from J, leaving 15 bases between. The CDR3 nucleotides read TGCGCCAGCAGCTTGGCTCAGGCGGTCTACAACGAGCAGTACTTC. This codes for CASSLAQAVYNEQYF.

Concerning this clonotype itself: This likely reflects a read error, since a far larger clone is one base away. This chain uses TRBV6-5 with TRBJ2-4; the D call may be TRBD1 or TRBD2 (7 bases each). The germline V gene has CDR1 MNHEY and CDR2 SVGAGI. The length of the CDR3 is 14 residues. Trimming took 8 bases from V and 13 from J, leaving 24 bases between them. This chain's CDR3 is CASRQGGGRGEQYF. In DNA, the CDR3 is TGTGCCAGCCGTCAGGGGGGGGGCCGGGGTGAGCAGTACTTC.

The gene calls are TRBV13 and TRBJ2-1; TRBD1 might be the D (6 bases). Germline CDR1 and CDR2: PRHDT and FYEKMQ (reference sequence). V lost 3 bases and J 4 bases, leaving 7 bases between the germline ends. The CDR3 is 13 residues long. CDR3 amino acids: CASSFQGYNEQFF. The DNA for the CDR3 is TGTGCCAGCAGCTTTCAGGGGTACAATGAGCAGTTCTTC.

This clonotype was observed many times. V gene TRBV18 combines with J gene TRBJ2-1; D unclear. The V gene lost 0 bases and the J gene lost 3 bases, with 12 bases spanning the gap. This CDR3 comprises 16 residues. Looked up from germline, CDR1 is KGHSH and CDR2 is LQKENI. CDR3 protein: CASSPPSLYGYNEQFF. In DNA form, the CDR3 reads TGTGCCAGCTCACCACCGTCTCTGTACGGCTACAATGAGCAGTTCTTC.

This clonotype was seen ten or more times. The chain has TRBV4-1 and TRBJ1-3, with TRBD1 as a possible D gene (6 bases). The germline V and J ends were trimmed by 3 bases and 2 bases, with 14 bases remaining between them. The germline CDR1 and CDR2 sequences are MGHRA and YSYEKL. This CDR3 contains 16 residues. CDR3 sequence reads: CASSHQRGDPGNTIYF. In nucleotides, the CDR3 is TGCGCCAGCAGCCACCAGAGGGGGGATCCTGGAAACACCATATATTTT.